This passage covers 11 T cell receptor beta chains from one sample sequenced in a study of blood T cell repertoires in COVID-19 (dated by TCRdb to the early 2020s). Library preparation was by the immunoSEQ multiplex PCR assay. Held by TCRdb, this immuneACCESS table contains in-frame sequences only and omits some clones. Under half of the omission traces to an unresolved V gene where checked; the cause of the rest is unknown. This sample is represented by more than 200,000 clones; about 90% of them were singletons. The top ten constitute around 2.2% of the sample. The sequencing input was peripheral blood. The receptor source for this set is a woman in her fifties or sixties with acute or convalescent COVID-19.

The chain employs TRBV7-2 and TRBJ2-5; D may be TRBD2 (7 bases). CDR1 is SGHTA, CDR2 FQGNSA, per germline. The CDR3 has 15 residues. V lost 3 bases, J lost 2 bases, and 13 bases lay in between. The DNA for the CDR3 is TGTGCCAGCAGCTTGGGGGGGCTGAGACAAGAGACCCAGTACTTC. Protein sequence: CASSLGGLRQETQYF.

This chain links TRBV2 with TRBJ1-1; TRBD1 might be the D (6 bases). CDR1 and CDR2 (germline): SNHLY, FYNNEI. CDR3 length: 16 residues. The ends were cut back, 6 bases at V and 3 bases at J, with 20 bases in the middle. The CDR3 DNA is TGTGCCAGCAGCGCTGGAGGGGGGGGCTCGGACACTGAAGCTTTCTTT. Its protein product is CASSAGGGGSDTEAFF.

The chain uses TRBV5-1 and TRBJ2-4, with 7 bases that match TRBD1. V shed 6 bases and J 2 bases; nucleotides not matched to a gene: 5. Germline CDR1 is SGHRS and CDR2 is YFSETQ. The CDR3 totals 14 residues. For the CDR3, the DNA is TGCGCCAGCACCCCAGGGGGAACCAAAAACATTCAGTACTTC. Its translation: CASTPGGTKNIQYF. Full variable domain (missing parts from reference TRBV5-1 and TRBJ2-4): KAGVTQTPRYLIKTRGQQVTLSCSPISGHRSVSWYQQTPGQGLQFLFEYFSETQRNKGNFPGRFSGRQFSNSRSEMNVSTLELGDSALYLCASTPGGTKNIQYFGAGTRLSVL.

The V gene is TRBV14, the J gene TRBJ1-2; a possible D gene is TRBD1 (6 bases). CDR1 is SGHDN, CDR2 FVKESK, per germline. The CDR3 has 17 residues. The germline V and J ends were trimmed by 1 base and 2 bases, with 17 bases remaining between them. As DNA, the CDR3 is TGTGCCAGCAGCCAAGTTCCCCGGGGGGCGTTAAACTATGGCTACACCTTC. This codes for CASSQVPRGALNYGYTF.

The chain links TRBV19 to TRBJ2-7, with D possibly being TRBD2 (6 bases). Germline CDR1 and CDR2: LNHDA and SQIVND (reference sequence). CDR3 length equals 11 residues. The V end lost 7 bases, the J end lost 6 bases, and 10 bases lay between the germline ends. DNA for the CDR3: TGTGCCAGTACCGGGGGAACCGAGCAGTACTTC. Translating it yields CASTGGTEQYF.

The sample holds one count of this clone. The rearrangement links TRBV6-6 to TRBJ1-2; possible D gene TRBD1, 6 bases. V lost 10 bases and J lost 1, with 10 bases in between. The CDR3 runs to 12 residues. Per the germline V gene, CDR1 is MNHNY and CDR2 is SVGAGI (reference sequence). The CDR3 coding sequence is TGTGCCACGGACAGCTATAACTATGGCTACACCTTC. Translating gives CATDSYNYGYTF.

The chain recombines TRBV27 with TRBJ1-6; unclear D gene. Germline V gene data show CDR1 as MNHEY and CDR2 as SMNVEV (reference sequence). The CDR3 spans 17 residues. The germline V and J ends were trimmed by 5 bases and 0 bases, with 14 bases remaining between them. CDR3 amino acids: CASSPIGGYSYNSPLHF. For the CDR3, the DNA is TGTGCCAGCAGTCCCATCGGAGGGTACTCCTATAATTCACCCCTCCACTTT.

The chain is built from TRBV6-6 and TRBJ2-1; TRBD2 agrees at 12 bases. The CDR3 spans 15 residues. Trimming cost V 4 bases and J 6 bases; bases outside gene matches: 4. CDR1 MNHNY and CDR2 SVGAGI come from the germline V gene (reference sequence). CDR3 DNA sequence: TGTGCCAGCAGTTTTCCTAGCGGGGGGGCCAATGAGCAGTTCTTC. This gives the protein CASSFPSGGANEQFF.

V gene TRBV13 combines with J gene TRBJ1-2; 7 bases agree with TRBD1. In germline, CDR1 is PRHDT, CDR2 FYEKMQ (reference sequence). The CDR3 contains 15 residues. V lost 5 bases and J lost 3; bases outside the gene matches: 9. The CDR3, as DNA: TGTGCCAGCAGCGATCGGGGACAGTCCTACTATGGCTACACCTTC. It translates to CASSDRGQSYYGYTF.

This clone was observed a few times. The rearrangement joins TRBV14 to TRBJ1-1, with a tentative D call TRBD1 (5 bases). The V and J ends lost 5 bases and 0 bases respectively, with 7 bases between them. CDR3 length: 13 residues. Germline V gene data show CDR1 as SGHDN and CDR2 as FVKESK. The CDR3 DNA is TGTGCCAGCAGCGCGGACATGAACACTGAAGCTTTCTTT. Its translation: CASSADMNTEAFF.

This chain links TRBV7-9 with TRBJ1-3; 7 positions agree with TRBD1. In germline, CDR1 is SEHNR, CDR2 FQNEAQ (reference sequence). The CDR3 is 13 residues long. The V gene end was trimmed by 5 bases and the J gene end by 3 bases; junction bases not matched to a gene: 1. CDR3 DNA: TGTGCCAGCAGCACAGGGGTTGGAAACACCATATATTTT. Amino acids: CASSTGVGNTIYF.